This T cell receptor beta chain comes out of a study of blood T cells in healthy people across ages (dated by TCRdb to between 2014 and 2017). A note on the overall study: In model experiments, template switching captured about one uniquely barcoded TCR beta cDNA molecule for every two T cells. The donors were split into four age groups: young (average about 16 years), middle-aged (nearly 40), aged (roughly 60) and long-lived (roughly 86). The study analyzed two additional independent replicas of 1 million unique cDNA reads from the same blood draw for two donors, one aged 18 to 30 and one aged 80 or older. The study measured age-related changes in TCR beta repertoire diversity using deep sequencing normalized with unique cDNA molecular identifiers. Donors of different ages were randomly distributed across sequencing lanes to avoid experimental bias.

The method was 5' RACE. Instrument on record: Illumina HiSeq 2500. A second PCR of roughly 6 to 11 cycles was run with a J-beta primer mix and a sample-barcoded 5' primer. A template-switch 5' adaptor carrying 12 random nucleotides introduced a unique molecular identifier onto each TCR beta cDNA molecule. At least 2.5 million CDR3-containing paired-end reads were obtained from each sample. First-strand cDNA synthesis was performed from all RNA using the Mint cDNA synthesis kit, with priming by a TRBC-specific oligonucleotide. Following uracil-DNA glycosylase treatment, all cDNA underwent a first 18-cycle PCR with the universal primers M1SS and BC2_uni_R. The authors' analysis ran thus. Each sample was normalized by randomly selecting 1 million high-quality reads, each carrying a distinct molecular identifier. Instead of being binned into consensus sequences, reads that shared molecular identifiers were thrown out. CDR3 identification, clonotype clustering and error correction used MiTCR with a Q25 quality threshold and the strictest error-elimination algorithm. Lower-bound total TCR beta diversity was estimated with a nonparametric unseen species model using Euler transformation. TCRdb trimmed public reads at Q25 via fastp, called clones via MiXCR and kept in-frame beta chains. Each entry merges the rows of one CDR3 protein and shows their most common DNA and genes. For this entry, the V and J calls and clone size follow TCRdb and not the study's own pipeline. This sample lists about 570,000 distinct CDR3 sequences; roughly 28% were detected once. The ten largest account for approximately 18% of the sample.

The CDR3 runs 14 amino acids, cysteine and phenylalanine included. Solely the CDR3 DNA is kept, with 42 bases framed from the first base. The germline V gene encodes CDR1 DFQATT and CDR2 SNEGSKA (reference sequence). V drops 5 bases and J drops 4 bases, leaving 15 bases in between. With respect to this clonotype: The antigen this receptor binds is unknown. It has no much larger one-base neighbor in the sample; base qualities were not kept.

Study-wide conclusions, independent of this receptor: The percentage of naive T cells measured by flow cytometry correlated strongly with observed TCR beta diversity. Compared with the aged group, the long-lived group had more naive CD4+ T cells, fewer expanded clones and increased TCR diversity, suggesting age selection. As age increased, observed TCR beta diversity per million T cells dropped in a roughly linear way, and a significant reduction was already evident by age roughly 40. Estimates of total diversity from one million sequenced T cells were regarded as lower bounds and underestimates. Since profiling was done on bulk unsorted PBMCs, naive and antigen-experienced compartments could not be conclusively compared. Because the CMV infection status of the donors was unknown, age-related changes in expanded clonotypes may potentially have been confounded.

The donors were roughly 38 Caucasian individuals from Russia, aged roughly 6 to 100 years, who were systemically healthy. Each donor gave about 11 milliliters of peripheral blood, drawn into EDTA-treated Vacutainer tubes. Ficoll-Paque density-gradient centrifugation was used to isolate PBMCs, with at least 6.5 million obtained per sample. Total RNA was extracted from PBMCs with Trizol reagent, with at least 5 micrograms obtained per sample. Naive CD45RAhigh/CD27high T cell percentages were measured by flow cytometry on a PBMC aliquot from every donor. The source material was blood. The V gene is TRBV20-1 and the J gene is TRBJ1-5; there is no confident call for the D gene. The sequence was obtained from a woman between 65 and 79 years old in good health. Here is the DNA: TGCAGTGCTCCTGAATCCAAGGAAAATCAGCCCCAGCATTTT. Its coded protein is CSAPESKENQPQHF.